This TCR beta chain was obtained from a study of shared clonotypes between healthy human individuals. For every subset, genomic DNA was evenly distributed across several immunoSEQ plates. Sequencing used immunoSEQ multiplex PCR; TCRdb keeps in-frame clones, though not all of them. The sample carries 1.5 million to 2.5 million clones, about 95% recorded once. Only CD45RO-negative cells positively selected for CCR7 counted as naive CD8 cells, so terminally differentiated effector memory CD45RA+ cells were excluded. The specimen sequenced was naive CD8+ T cells sorted from blood. The sequence came from a young man in good health.

The CDR3: CASSPMGDGSYEQYF. The DNA of the CDR3 is TGTGCCAGCAGCCCGATGGGGGACGGCTCCTACGAGCAGTACTTC. This chain connects TRBV7-8 to TRBJ2-7; D is perhaps TRBD1 or TRBD2 (5 bases each). Per germline, CDR1 SGHVS and CDR2 FQNEAQ. V shed 5 bases and J shed 0 bases, with 14 bases lying between them. The CDR3 runs to 15 residues.